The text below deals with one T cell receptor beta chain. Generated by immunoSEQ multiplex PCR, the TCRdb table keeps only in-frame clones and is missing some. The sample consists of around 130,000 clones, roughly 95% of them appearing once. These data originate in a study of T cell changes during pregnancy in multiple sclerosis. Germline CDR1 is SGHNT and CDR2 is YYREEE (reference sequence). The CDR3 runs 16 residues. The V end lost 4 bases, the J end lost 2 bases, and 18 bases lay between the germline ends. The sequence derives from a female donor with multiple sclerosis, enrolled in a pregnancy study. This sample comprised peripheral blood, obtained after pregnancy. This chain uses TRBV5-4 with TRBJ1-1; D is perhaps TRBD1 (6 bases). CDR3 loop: CASSENPNRDNTEAFF. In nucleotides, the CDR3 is TGTGCCAGCAGCGAGAATCCGAACAGGGATAACACTGAAGCTTTCTTT. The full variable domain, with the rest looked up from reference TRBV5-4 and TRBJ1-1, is ETGVTQSPTHLIKTRGQQVTLRCSSQSGHNTVSWYQQALGQGPQFIFQYYREEENGRGNFPPRFSGLQFPNYSSELNVNALELDDSALYLCASSENPNRDNTEAFFGQGTRLTVV.